These 2 T cell receptor beta chains were sequenced from one sample in a study of T cell responses to AZD1222 COVID-19 vaccine (dated by TCRdb to about 2021). The library was obtained by the immunoSEQ multiplex PCR assay. What TCRdb holds here is the immuneACCESS table cut down to in-frame rearrangements. Part of the clones is not present; checked against another copy, under half of the missing clones reflect an unresolved V gene, and the others are unexplained. In all, the sample holds around 150,000 clones, and 80% to 95% of those were seen once. The ten largest clones add up to 3.6% of the sample. This specimen's time point label, per the study, means: about 28 days (+/-7) after the second vaccine dose. Sequencing was performed on peripheral blood, taken 28 days after the second AZD1222 dose. Every receptor here comes from an adult who received the AZD1222 COVID-19 vaccine.

The V gene is TRBV28, the J gene TRBJ2-7, with D uncertain. Looked up from germline, CDR1 is MDHEN and CDR2 is SYDVKM. This CDR3 contains 11 residues. V lost 5 bases to trimming and J lost 0 bases, with 2 bases between them. The CDR3 spells CASSDSYEQYF. The DNA of the CDR3 is TGTGCCAGCAGTGACTCCTACGAGCAGTACTTC.

The V call is TRBV7-2, the J call TRBJ2-5, with D possibly matching TRBD2 (5 bases). The CDR3 contains 16 residues. The germline V gene has CDR1 SGHTA and CDR2 FQGNSA. V shed 2 bases and J shed 1 base, with 14 bases lying between them. CDR3 region: CASSLKGGIFQETQYF. The CDR3 region has the DNA TGTGCCAGCAGCTTAAAAGGAGGCATTTTCCAAGAGACCCAGTACTTC.